The clone carrying this T cell receptor (beta chain) was observed a few times. This sample stems from a study of cytomegalovirus exposure and HLA in healthy donors. Trimming at V came to 7 bases and at J to 5 bases, leaving 6 bases not matched to a gene. Germline lookup yields CDR1 MNHEY and CDR2 SVGAGI. The CDR3 sequence is 14 residues long. With 60 Vbeta and 13 Jbeta primers, the PCR was carried out. The table came from immunoSEQ multiplex PCR; TCRdb's copy has only in-frame clones and leaves some out. The sample yields roughly 97,000 clones, more than 75% seen once. The chain recombines TRBV6-5 with TRBJ2-3, with 10 bases aligning to TRBD1. This TCR was recovered from a woman between 35 and 50 years old in good health and CMV-seronegative. The sample comprised PBMCs. The CDR3 here is CASTNWDRGDTQYF. The CDR3 DNA is TGTGCCAGCACTAACTGGGACAGGGGAGATACGCAGTATTTT.